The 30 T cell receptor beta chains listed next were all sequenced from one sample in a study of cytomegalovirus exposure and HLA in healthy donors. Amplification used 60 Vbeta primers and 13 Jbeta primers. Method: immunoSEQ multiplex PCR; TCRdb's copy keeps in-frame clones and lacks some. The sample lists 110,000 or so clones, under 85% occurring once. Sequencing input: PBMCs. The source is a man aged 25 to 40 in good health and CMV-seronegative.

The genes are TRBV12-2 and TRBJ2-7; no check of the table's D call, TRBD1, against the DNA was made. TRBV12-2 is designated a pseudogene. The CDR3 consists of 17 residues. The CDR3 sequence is CASRLGRPGQECYEQYF. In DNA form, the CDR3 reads TGTGCAAGTCGCTTAGGAAGGCCGGGACAGGAGTGCTACGAGCAGTACTTC.

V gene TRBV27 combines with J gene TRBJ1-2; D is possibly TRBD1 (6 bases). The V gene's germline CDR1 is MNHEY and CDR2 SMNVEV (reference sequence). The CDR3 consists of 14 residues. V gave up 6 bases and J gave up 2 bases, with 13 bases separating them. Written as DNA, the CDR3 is TGTGCCAGCAGGCCAGGGGAATTAAACTATGGCTACACCTTC. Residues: CASRPGELNYGYTF.

The CDR3 region has the DNA TGTGCCAGCTCACCGCTAAGGGACAGCCCGAACACTGAAGCTTTCTTT. Its translation: CASSPLRDSPNTEAFF. This sequence joins TRBV18 and TRBJ1-1; TRBD1 matches at 7 bases. V shed 3 bases, J shed 1 base, and the junction held 8 bases outside the gene matches. This CDR3 region has 16 residues. Germline V gives CDR1 KGHSH, CDR2 LQKENI. Full variable domain (remainder filled in from reference TRBV18 and TRBJ1-1): NAGVMQNPRHLVRRRGQEARLRCSPMKGHSHVYWYRQLPEEGLKFMVYLQKENIIDESGMPKERFSAEFPKEGPSILRIQQVVRGDSAAYFCASSPLRDSPNTEAFFGQGTRLTVV.

This CDR3 is CASGSGSYNEQFF. The CDR3 DNA sequence: TGTGCCAGCGGATCCGGGTCTTACAATGAGCAGTTCTTC. The chain recombines TRBV6-5 with TRBJ2-1; no clear D gene. The CDR3 is 13 residues long. V lost 8 bases and J lost 4, with 12 bases in between. CDR1 and CDR2 from the germline V gene are MNHEY and SVGAGI.

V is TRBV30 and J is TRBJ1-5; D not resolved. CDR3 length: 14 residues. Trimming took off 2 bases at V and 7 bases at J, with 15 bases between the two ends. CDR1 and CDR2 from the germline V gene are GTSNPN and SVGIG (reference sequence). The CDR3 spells CAWSHGGPEQPQHF. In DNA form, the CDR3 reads TGTGCCTGGAGTCATGGAGGTCCGGAGCAGCCCCAGCATTTT.

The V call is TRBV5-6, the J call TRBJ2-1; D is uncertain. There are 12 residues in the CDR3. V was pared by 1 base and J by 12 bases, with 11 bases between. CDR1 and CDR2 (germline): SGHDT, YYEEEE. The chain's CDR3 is CASSLSPTRQFF. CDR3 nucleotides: TGTGCCAGCAGCTTGTCTCCCACGCGGCAGTTCTTC.

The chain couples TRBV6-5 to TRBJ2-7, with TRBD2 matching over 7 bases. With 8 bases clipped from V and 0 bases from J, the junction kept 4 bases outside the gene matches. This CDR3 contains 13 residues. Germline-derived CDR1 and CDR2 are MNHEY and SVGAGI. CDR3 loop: CASQRDPSYEQYF. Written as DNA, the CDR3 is TGTGCCAGCCAGCGGGACCCCTCCTACGAGCAGTACTTC.

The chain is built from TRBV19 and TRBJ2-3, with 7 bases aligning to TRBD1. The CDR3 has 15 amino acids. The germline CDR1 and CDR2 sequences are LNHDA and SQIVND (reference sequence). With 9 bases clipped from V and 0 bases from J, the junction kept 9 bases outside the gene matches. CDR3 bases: TGTGCCAGCTCCATGACAGGGAGAAGCACAGATACGCAGTATTTT. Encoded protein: CASSMTGRSTDTQYF.

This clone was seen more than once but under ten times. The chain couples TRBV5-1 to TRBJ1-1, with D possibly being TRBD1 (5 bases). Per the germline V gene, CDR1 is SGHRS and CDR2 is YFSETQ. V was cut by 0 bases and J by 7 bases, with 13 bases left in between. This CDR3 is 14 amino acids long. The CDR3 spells CASSLERQSREAFF. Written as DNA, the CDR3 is TGCGCCAGCAGCTTGGAGAGACAGTCCCGTGAAGCTTTCTTT.

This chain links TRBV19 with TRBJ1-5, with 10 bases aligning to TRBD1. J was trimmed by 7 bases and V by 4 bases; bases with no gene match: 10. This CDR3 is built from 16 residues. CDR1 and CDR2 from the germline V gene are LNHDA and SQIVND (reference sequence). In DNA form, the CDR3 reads TGTGCCAGTAGTACCTTCTCCGGGACAGGGGACCAGCCCCAGCATTTT. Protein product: CASSTFSGTGDQPQHF.

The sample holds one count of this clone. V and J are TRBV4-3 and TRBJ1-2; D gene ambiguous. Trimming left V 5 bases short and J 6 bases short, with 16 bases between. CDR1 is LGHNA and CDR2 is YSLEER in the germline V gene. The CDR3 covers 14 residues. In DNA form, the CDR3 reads TGCGCCAGCAGCAACATGGGAGGGCAAGATGGCTACACCTTC. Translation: CASSNMGGQDGYTF.

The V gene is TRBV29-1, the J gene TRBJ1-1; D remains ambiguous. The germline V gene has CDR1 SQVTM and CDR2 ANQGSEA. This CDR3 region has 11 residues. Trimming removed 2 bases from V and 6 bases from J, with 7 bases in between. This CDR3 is CSVELGAEAFF. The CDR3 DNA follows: TGCAGCGTTGAACTCGGAGCTGAAGCTTTCTTT.

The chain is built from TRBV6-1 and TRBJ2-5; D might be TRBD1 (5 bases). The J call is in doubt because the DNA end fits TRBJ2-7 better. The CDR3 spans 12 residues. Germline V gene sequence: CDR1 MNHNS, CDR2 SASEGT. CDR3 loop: CASSEQGYEQYF. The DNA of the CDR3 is TGTGCCAGCAGTGAACAGGGATACGAGCAGTACTTC.

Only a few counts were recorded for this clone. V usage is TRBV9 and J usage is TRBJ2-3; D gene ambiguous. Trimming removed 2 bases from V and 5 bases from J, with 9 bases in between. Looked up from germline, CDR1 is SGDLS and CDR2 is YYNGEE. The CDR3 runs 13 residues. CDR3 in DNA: TGTGCCAGCAGCGTCGGAGTACAAGATACGCAGTATTTT. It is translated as CASSVGVQDTQYF.

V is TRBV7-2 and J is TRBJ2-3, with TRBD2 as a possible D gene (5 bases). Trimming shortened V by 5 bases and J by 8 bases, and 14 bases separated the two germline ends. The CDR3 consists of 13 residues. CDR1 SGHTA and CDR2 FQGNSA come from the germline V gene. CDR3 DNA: TGTGCCAGCAGCGTCCCGTGGGCGGGTACGCAGTATTTT. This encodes CASSVPWAGTQYF.

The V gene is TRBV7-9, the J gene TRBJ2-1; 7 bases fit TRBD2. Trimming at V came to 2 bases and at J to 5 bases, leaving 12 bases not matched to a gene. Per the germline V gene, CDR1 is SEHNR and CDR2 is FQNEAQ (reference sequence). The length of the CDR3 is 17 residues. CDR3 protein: CASSLTGSWTRDNEQFF. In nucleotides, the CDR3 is TGTGCCAGCAGCTTAACGGGTTCTTGGACTAGAGACAATGAGCAGTTCTTC.

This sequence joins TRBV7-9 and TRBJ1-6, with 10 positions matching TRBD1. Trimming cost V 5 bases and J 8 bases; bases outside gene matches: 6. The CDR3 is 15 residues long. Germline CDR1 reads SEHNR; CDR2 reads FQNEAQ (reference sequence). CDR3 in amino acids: CASSPRQGADSPLHF. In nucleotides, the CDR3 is TGTGCCAGCAGCCCAAGACAGGGGGCGGATTCACCCCTCCACTTT.

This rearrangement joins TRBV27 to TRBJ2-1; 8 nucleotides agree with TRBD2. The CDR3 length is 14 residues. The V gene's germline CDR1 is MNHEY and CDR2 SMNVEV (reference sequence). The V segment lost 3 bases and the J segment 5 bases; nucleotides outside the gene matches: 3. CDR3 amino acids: CASSFSGEDNEQFF. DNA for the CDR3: TGTGCCAGCAGTTTTAGCGGGGAGGACAATGAGCAGTTCTTC.

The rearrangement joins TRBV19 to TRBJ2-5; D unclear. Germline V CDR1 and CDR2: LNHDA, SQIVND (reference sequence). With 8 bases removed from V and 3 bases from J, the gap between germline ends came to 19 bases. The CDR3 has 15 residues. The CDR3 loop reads CASQKIPHAKETQYF. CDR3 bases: TGTGCCAGTCAGAAAATCCCGCACGCAAAAGAGACCCAGTACTTC.

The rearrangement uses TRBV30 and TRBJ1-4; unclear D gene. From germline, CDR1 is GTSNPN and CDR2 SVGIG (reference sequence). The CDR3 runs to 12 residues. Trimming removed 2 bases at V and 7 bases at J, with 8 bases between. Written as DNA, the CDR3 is TGTGCCTGGAGTCCTCTAGGTGAAAAACTGTTTTTT. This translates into CAWSPLGEKLFF.

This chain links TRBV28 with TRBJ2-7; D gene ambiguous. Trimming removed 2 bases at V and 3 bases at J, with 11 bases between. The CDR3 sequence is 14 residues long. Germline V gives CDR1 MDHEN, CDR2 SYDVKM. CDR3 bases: TGTGCCAGCAGTTTACAACAACACATCTACGAGCAGTACTTC. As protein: CASSLQQHIYEQYF.

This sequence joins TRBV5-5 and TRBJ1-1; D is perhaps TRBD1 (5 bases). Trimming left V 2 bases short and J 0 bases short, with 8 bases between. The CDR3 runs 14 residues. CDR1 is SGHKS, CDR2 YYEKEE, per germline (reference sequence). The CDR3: CASSFGQVNTEAFF. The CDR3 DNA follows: TGTGCCAGCAGCTTTGGACAAGTGAACACTGAAGCTTTCTTT.

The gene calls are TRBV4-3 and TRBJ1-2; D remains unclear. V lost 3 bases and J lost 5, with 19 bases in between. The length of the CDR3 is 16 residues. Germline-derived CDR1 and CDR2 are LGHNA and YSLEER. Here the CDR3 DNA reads TGCGCCAGCAGCCAGGCCGCCAGCGGGAGATTGTATGGCTACACCTTC. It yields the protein CASSQAASGRLYGYTF.

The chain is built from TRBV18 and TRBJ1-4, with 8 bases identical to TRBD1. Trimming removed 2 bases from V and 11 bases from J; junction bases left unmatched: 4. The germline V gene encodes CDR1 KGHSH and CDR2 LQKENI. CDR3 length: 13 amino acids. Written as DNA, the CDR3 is TGTGCCAGCTCACCATCAACAGGGGGGAAACTGTTTTTT. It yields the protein CASSPSTGGKLFF.

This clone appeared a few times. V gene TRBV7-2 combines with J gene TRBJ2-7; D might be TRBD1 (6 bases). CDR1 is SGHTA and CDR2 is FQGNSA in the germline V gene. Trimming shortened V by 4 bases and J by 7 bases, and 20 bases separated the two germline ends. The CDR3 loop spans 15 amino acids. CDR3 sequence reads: CASSWVTLGQGEQYF. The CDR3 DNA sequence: TGTGCCAGCAGCTGGGTGACTTTGGGGCAGGGGGAGCAGTACTTC.

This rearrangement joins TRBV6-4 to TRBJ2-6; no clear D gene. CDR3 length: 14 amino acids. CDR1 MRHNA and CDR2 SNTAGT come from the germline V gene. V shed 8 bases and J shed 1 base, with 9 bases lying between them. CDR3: CASAVTSGANVLTF. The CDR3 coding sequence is TGTGCCAGCGCCGTGACTTCTGGGGCCAACGTCCTGACTTTC.

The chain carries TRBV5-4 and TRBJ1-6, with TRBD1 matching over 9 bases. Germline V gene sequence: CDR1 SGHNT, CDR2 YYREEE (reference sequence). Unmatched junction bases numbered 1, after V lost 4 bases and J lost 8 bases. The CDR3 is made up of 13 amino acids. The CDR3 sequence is CASSGDRDSPLHF. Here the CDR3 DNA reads TGTGCCAGCAGCGGGGACAGGGATTCACCCCTCCACTTT.

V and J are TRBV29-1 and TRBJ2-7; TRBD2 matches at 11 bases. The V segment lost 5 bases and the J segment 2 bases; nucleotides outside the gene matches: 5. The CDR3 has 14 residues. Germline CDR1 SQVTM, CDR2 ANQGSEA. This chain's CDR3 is CSVKALAGAYEQYF. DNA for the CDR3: TGCAGCGTTAAAGCACTAGCGGGGGCCTACGAGCAGTACTTC.

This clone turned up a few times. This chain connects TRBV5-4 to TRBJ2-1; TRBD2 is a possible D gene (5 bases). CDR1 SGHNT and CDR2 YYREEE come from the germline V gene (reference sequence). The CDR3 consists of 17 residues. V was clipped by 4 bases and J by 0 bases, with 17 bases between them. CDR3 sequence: CASSREVSKNSYNEQFF. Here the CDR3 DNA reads TGTGCCAGCAGCCGGGAAGTGAGCAAGAACTCCTACAATGAGCAGTTCTTC.

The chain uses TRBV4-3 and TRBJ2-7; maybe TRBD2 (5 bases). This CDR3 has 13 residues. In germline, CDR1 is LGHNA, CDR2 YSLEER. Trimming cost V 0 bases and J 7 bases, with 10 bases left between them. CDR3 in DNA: TGCGCCAGCAGCCAAGAATCGGGAAGGGAGCAGTACTTC. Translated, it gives CASSQESGREQYF.